Below, 28 T cell receptor beta chains from the same sample are listed, as sequenced in a study of T cells in narcolepsy. Generated by immunoSEQ multiplex PCR, the TCRdb table keeps only in-frame clones and is missing some. In the table there are approximately 30,000 clones, roughly 80% of which are singletons. Sequenced: memory (CD45RA-) CD4+ T cells from blood. The origin of the receptors is a human donor in good health.

The count of this clone is one. V gene TRBV9 combines with J gene TRBJ2-1; D remains unclear. Per germline, CDR1 SGDLS and CDR2 YYNGEE. The V gene lost 3 bases and the J gene lost 2 bases, with 12 bases spanning the gap. The length of the CDR3 is 15 residues. The CDR3: CASSASQRPYNEQFF. CDR3 DNA sequence: TGTGCCAGCAGCGCGTCTCAGCGACCCTACAATGAGCAGTTCTTC. Complete variable domain (other parts from reference TRBV9 and TRBJ2-1): DSGVTQTPKHLITATGQRVTLRCSPRSGDLSVYWYQQSLDQGLQFLIQYYNGEERAKGNILERFSAQQFPDLHSELNLSSLELGDSALYFCASSASQRPYNEQFFGPGTRLTVL.

The chain couples TRBV19 to TRBJ1-3, with 12 bases that match TRBD1. V lost 7 bases and J lost 0; bases outside the gene matches: 7. Germline lookup yields CDR1 LNHDA and CDR2 SQIVND (reference sequence). This CDR3 comprises 17 residues. CDR3 in amino acids: CASNSGTGGRSGNTIYF. Here the CDR3 DNA reads TGTGCCAGTAACTCGGGGACAGGGGGCCGCTCTGGAAACACCATATATTTT.

The V call is TRBV15, the J call TRBJ1-1; D ambiguous. The CDR3 extends over 16 amino acids. From germline, CDR1 is LNHNV and CDR2 YYDKDF (reference sequence). Deletions cut 0 bases from V and 8 bases from J, with 19 bases between. The CDR3 protein is CATSRDLAGPLTEAFF. CDR3 DNA sequence: TGTGCCACCAGCAGAGATTTGGCAGGACCACTTACCGAAGCTTTCTTT.

The chain employs TRBV5-1 and TRBJ1-1; D perhaps matches TRBD1 (5 bases). Trimming stripped 1 base from V and 4 bases from J, with 11 bases between. The CDR3 totals 14 residues. Germline V gene sequence: CDR1 SGHRS, CDR2 YFSETQ. CDR3: CASSLWGEVTEAFF. For the CDR3, the DNA is TGCGCCAGCAGCTTGTGGGGGGAAGTCACTGAAGCTTTCTTT.

J is TRBJ1-6 and V is TRBV7-9; D is uncertain. The CDR3 is 15 residues long. Trimming stripped 1 base from V and 9 bases from J, with 13 bases between. In germline, CDR1 is SEHNR, CDR2 FQNEAQ (reference sequence). CDR3 amino acids: CASSLVSGYLSPLHF. CDR3 bases: TGTGCCAGCAGCTTAGTATCCGGCTATCTTTCACCCCTCCACTTT.

The J gene is TRBJ1-1, the V gene TRBV2; 8 bases agree with TRBD1. The germline V gene encodes CDR1 SNHLY and CDR2 FYNNEI. There are 17 residues in the CDR3. V lost 8 bases and J lost 1; bases outside the gene matches: 15. CDR3 nucleotides: TGTGCCAGCGGTTTCCCGGTACAGGGGGGGGCGAACACTGAAGCTTTCTTT. Translation: CASGFPVQGGANTEAFF.

The chain couples TRBV28 to TRBJ1-1; D not resolved. V shed 8 bases and J shed 1 base, with 14 bases lying between them. The CDR3 is 14 residues long. In germline, CDR1 is MDHEN, CDR2 SYDVKM. The CDR3 here is CASGLIGSNTEAFF. CDR3 in DNA: TGTGCCAGCGGACTCATAGGTTCGAACACTGAAGCTTTCTTT.

In this sample, this clone turned up a few times. The V and J genes are TRBV6-5 and TRBJ1-1; 12 bases line up with TRBD1. Looked up from germline, CDR1 is MNHEY and CDR2 is SVGAGI. Losses at the gene ends were 10 bases for V and 4 bases for J; bases not matched to a gene: 10. The CDR3 consists of 15 residues. CDR3 nucleotide sequence: TGTGCCACGCCGGGACAGGGGGCGGCTATCACTGAAGCTTTCTTT. Protein: CATPGQGAAITEAFF.

The rearrangement links TRBV4-1 to TRBJ2-5; a weak D match, TRBD1 (5 bases). Trimming shortened V by 0 bases and J by 5 bases, and 19 bases separated the two germline ends. Per germline, CDR1 MGHRA and CDR2 YSYEKL. This CDR3 has 17 amino acids. In DNA, the CDR3 is TGCGCCAGCAGCCAAGAAGGGTTGCTCAGGGTGGACGAGACCCAGTACTTC. As protein: CASSQEGLLRVDETQYF.

V is TRBV10-3 and J is TRBJ2-5, with 8 nucleotides matching TRBD1. CDR3 size: 16 residues. In germline, CDR1 is ENHRY, CDR2 SYGVKD. The V and J ends lost 2 bases and 2 bases, in that order; junction bases with no gene match: 7. CDR3 protein: CAISEGQGGGQETQYF. CDR3 sequence (DNA): TGTGCCATCAGTGAGGGACAGGGTGGAGGACAAGAGACCCAGTACTTC.

V and J are TRBV11-2 and TRBJ2-1, with D possibly being TRBD2 (6 bases). This CDR3 comprises 15 residues. Trimming cost V 3 bases and J 4 bases, with 13 bases left between them. CDR1 and CDR2 from the germline V gene are SGHAT and FQNNGV. This CDR3 reads CASSFGGAEYNEQFF. The CDR3 region has the DNA TGTGCCAGCAGCTTTGGAGGGGCCGAATACAATGAGCAGTTCTTC.

Remarks on this clone: The junction does not match germline at one end; this may be a read error. This same CDR3 is encoded by further DNA sequences in the sample. This chain joins TRBV4-2 and TRBJ2-3, with a weak D call TRBD2 (5 bases). Germline CDR1 and CDR2: LGHNA and YNFKEQ. This CDR3 is built from 15 residues. CDR3 nucleotide sequence: TGTGCCAGCAGCCAACTGTCGGCTAGCACGGATACGCAGTATTTT. This sequence encodes CASSQLSASTDTQYF.

The genes are TRBV6-6 and TRBJ2-5; a weak D match, TRBD2 (6 bases). Germline values: CDR1 MNHNY, CDR2 SVGAGI (reference sequence). Deletions cut 1 base from V and 2 bases from J, with 11 bases between. There are 15 residues in the CDR3. The CDR3 protein is CASSYYPGAQETQYF. CDR3 DNA sequence: TGTGCCAGCAGTTACTATCCGGGAGCTCAAGAGACCCAGTACTTC.

J is TRBJ2-7 and V is TRBV6-5; no firm D call. This CDR3 has 13 amino acids. The germline CDR1 and CDR2 sequences are MNHEY and SVGAGI. Trimming took off 2 bases at V and 2 bases at J, with 7 bases between the two ends. The CDR3 nucleotides are TGTGCCAGCAGTTACGGGGTAACCTACGAGCAGTACTTC. Protein: CASSYGVTYEQYF.

The chain links TRBV5-4 to TRBJ2-5; D tentatively reads TRBD1 or TRBD2 (5 bases each). The length of the CDR3 is 14 residues. Germline V gives CDR1 SGHNT, CDR2 YYREEE (reference sequence). V was pared by 2 bases and J by 2 bases, with 10 bases between. The CDR3 DNA reads as TGTGCCAGCAGCTTTGGGGGTGGGCAAGAGACCCAGTACTTC. Translating gives CASSFGGGQETQYF.

CDR3 DNA sequence: TGTGCCAGCAGCGTGCGTACCGGGAGGGGGCAAGATATGAATGAGCAGTTCTTC. It codes for CASSVRTGRGQDMNEQFF. V gene TRBV9 combines with J gene TRBJ2-1; TRBD2 is a possible D gene (8 bases). In germline, CDR1 is SGDLS, CDR2 YYNGEE. The CDR3 covers 18 residues. Trimming pared 2 bases from V and 7 bases from J, leaving 25 bases between.

The rearrangement joins TRBV2 to TRBJ1-1; D possibly corresponds to TRBD1 (5 bases). V was cut by 7 bases and J by 7 bases, with 16 bases left in between. This CDR3 comprises 13 residues. Germline CDR1 is SNHLY and CDR2 is FYNNEI. CDR3 residues: CASTLGQGLEAFF. CDR3 sequence (DNA): TGTGCCAGCACCCTAGGGCAGGGACTTGAAGCTTTCTTT.

V gene TRBV6-6 combines with J gene TRBJ2-3; D not resolved. Trimming removed 2 bases at V and 5 bases at J, with 2 bases between. The V gene's germline CDR1 is MNHNY and CDR2 SVGAGI (reference sequence). The CDR3 has 11 residues. CDR3 in amino acids: CASSYGDTQYF. The CDR3 nucleotides are TGTGCCAGCAGTTACGGAGATACGCAGTATTTT.

The CDR3 bases are TGTGCCTGGAGTAAGGGGACATTTAACACTGAAGCTTTCTTT. Amino acids: CAWSKGTFNTEAFF. The J gene is TRBJ1-1, the V gene TRBV30; a possible D gene is TRBD1 (6 bases). Trimming took 2 bases from V and 2 from J, leaving 12 bases between them. Germline assignment: CDR1 GTSNPN and CDR2 SVGIG (reference sequence). The CDR3 runs 14 residues.

The chain recombines TRBV7-9 with TRBJ1-6; D not resolved. The CDR3 length is 14 residues. CDR1 SEHNR and CDR2 FQNEAQ come from the germline V gene (reference sequence). Deletions cut 5 bases from V and 10 bases from J, with 15 bases between. CDR3 bases: TGTGCCAGCAGCGCTCGACAACCACCATCACCCCTCCACTTT. Translated: CASSARQPPSPLHF.

This clone was seen once. The chain couples TRBV7-3 to TRBJ2-3; 7 nucleotides line up with TRBD2. The CDR3 length is 12 residues. Looked up from germline, CDR1 is SGHTA and CDR2 is FQGTGA. The CDR3 sequence is CALAGGTDTQYF. The CDR3 nucleotides read TGTGCGTTAGCGGGTGGCACAGATACGCAGTATTTT.

The rearrangement uses TRBV6-1 and TRBJ2-1; D gene uncertain. Germline V gene data show CDR1 as MNHNS and CDR2 as SASEGT. Trimming took 6 bases from V and 9 from J, leaving 18 bases between them. This CDR3 has 14 residues. CDR3 sequence (DNA): TGTGCCAGCAGCGCCCTGAGAACCTTTGGTGAGCAGTTCTTC. Its protein product is CASSALRTFGEQFF.

This clone is classed as medium-sized (0.01 to 0.1%). The chain uses TRBV6-6 and TRBJ1-3, with D unresolved. Trimming shortened V by 4 bases and J by 10 bases, and 11 bases separated the two germline ends. The germline V gene has CDR1 MNHNY and CDR2 SVGAGI (reference sequence). CDR3 length: 12 residues. The CDR3, as DNA: TGTGCCAGCAGTTCGGGCCCGGGAACCATATATTTT. Translating it yields CASSSGPGTIYF.

The rearrangement joins TRBV10-3 to TRBJ1-2, with 9 bases that match TRBD1. The germline V gene has CDR1 ENHRY and CDR2 SYGVKD. V was clipped by 10 bases and J by 0 bases; unmatched bases: 15. There are 17 residues in the CDR3. CDR3 sequence (DNA): TGTGCCACCATGAGTACAGGGGGCCCTGCTTCTAACTATGGCTACACCTTC. Its translation is CATMSTGGPASNYGYTF.

This chain connects TRBV27 to TRBJ1-3, with TRBD1 identical over 7 bases. The CDR3 has 15 amino acids. V dropped 10 bases and J dropped 6; count of bases not matched to a gene: 15. Germline V gives CDR1 MNHEY, CDR2 SMNVEV (reference sequence). The CDR3 spells CAIPPRGGSPNTIYF. In DNA form, the CDR3 reads TGTGCCATTCCCCCCAGGGGGGGATCACCAAACACCATATATTTT.

The chain combines TRBV11-3 with TRBJ1-6; D is undetermined. From germline, CDR1 is SGHNT and CDR2 YENEEA. The CDR3 totals 12 residues. Trimming took 1 base from V and 16 from J, leaving 11 bases between them. DNA of the CDR3: TGTGCCAGCAGCTTAGGTACCGGCCCGCTCCACTTT. Its protein product is CASSLGTGPLHF. The whole variable domain, remainder taken from reference TRBV11-3 and TRBJ1-6, is EAGVVQSPRYKIIEKKQPVAFWCNPISGHNTLYWYLQNLGQGPELLIRYENEEAVDDSQLPKDRFSAERLKGVDSTLKIQPAELGDSAVYLCASSLGTGPLHFGNGTRLTVT.

V gene TRBV7-2 combines with J gene TRBJ2-6, with 15 bases aligning to TRBD2. Trimming removed 6 bases from V and 2 bases from J; junction bases left unmatched: 2. This CDR3 comprises 17 residues. Looked up from germline, CDR1 is SGHTA and CDR2 is FQGNSA. This CDR3 reads CASRGLAGGPGANVLTF. The DNA of the CDR3 is TGTGCCAGCAGAGGACTAGCGGGAGGGCCTGGGGCCAACGTCCTGACTTTC.

This clone has more than one count but fewer than ten. The rearrangement joins TRBV6-1 to TRBJ1-2; D is perhaps TRBD1 (5 bases). Trimming took off 2 bases at V and 2 bases at J, with 9 bases between the two ends. In germline, CDR1 is MNHNS, CDR2 SASEGT. The CDR3 covers 14 residues. CDR3 sequence reads: CASSEFEGNYGYTF. The CDR3 nucleotides read TGTGCCAGCAGTGAATTTGAGGGGAACTATGGCTACACCTTC.